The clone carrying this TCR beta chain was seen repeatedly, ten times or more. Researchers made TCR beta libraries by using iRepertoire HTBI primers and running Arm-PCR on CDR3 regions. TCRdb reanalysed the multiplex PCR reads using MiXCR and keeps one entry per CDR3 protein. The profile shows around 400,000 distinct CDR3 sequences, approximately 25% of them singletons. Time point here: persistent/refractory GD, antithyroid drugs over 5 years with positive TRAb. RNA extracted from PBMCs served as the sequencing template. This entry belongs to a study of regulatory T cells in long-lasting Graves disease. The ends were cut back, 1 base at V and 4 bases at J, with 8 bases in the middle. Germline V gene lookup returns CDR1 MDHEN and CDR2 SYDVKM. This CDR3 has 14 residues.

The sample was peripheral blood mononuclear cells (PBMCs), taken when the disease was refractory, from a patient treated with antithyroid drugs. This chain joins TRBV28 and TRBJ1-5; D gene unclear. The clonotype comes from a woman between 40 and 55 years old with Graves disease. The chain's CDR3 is CASSLLSGNQPQHF. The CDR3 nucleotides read TGTGCCAGCAGTTTATTGTCGGGTAATCAGCCCCAGCATTTT.